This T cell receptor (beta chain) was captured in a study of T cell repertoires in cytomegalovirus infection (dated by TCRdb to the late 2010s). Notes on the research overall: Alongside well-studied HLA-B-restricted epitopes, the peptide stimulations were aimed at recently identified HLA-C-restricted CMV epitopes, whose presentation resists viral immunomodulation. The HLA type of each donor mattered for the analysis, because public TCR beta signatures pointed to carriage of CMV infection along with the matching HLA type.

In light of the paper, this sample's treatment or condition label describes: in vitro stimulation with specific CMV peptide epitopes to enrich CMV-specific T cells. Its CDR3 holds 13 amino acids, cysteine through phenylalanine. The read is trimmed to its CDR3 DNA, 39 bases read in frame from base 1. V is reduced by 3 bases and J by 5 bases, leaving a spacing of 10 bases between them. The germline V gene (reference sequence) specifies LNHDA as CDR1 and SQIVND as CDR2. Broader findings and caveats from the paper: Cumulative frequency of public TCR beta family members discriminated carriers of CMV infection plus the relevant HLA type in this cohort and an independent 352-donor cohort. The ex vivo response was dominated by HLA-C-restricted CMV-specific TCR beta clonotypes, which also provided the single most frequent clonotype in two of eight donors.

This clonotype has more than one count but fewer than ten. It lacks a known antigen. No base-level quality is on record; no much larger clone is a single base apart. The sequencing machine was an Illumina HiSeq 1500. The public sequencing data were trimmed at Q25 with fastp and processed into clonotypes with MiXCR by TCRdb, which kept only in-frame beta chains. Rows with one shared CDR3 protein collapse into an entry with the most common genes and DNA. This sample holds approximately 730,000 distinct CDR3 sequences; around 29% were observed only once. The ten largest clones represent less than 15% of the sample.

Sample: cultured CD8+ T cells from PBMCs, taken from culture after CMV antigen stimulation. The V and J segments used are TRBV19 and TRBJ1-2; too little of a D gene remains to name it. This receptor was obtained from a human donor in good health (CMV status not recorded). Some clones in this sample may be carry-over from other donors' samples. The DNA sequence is TGTGCCAGTAGTATCGGCCAGCTGTATGGCTACACCTTC. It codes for CASSIGQLYGYTF.